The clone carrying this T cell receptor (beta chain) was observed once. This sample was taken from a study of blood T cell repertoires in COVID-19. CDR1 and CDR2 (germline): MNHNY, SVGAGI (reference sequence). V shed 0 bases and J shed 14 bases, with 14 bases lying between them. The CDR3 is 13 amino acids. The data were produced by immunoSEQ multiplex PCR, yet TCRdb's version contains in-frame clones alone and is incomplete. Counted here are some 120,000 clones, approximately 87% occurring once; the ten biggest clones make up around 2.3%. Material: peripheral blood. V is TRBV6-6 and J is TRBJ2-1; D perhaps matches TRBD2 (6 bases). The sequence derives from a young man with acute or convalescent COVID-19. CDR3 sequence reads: CASSYSGTPGEFF. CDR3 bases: TGTGCCAGCAGTTACTCCGGGACTCCTGGGGAGTTCTTC.